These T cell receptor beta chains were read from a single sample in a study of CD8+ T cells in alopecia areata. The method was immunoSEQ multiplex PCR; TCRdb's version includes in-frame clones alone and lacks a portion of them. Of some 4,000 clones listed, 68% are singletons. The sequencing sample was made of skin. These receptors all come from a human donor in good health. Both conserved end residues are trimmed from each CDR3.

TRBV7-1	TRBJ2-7	ASSLAGSTPYEQY
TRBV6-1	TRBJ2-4	ASSVVGSRIQY
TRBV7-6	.	ASSPDPEFNEQY
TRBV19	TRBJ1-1	ASSIRRVGRGPANTEAF
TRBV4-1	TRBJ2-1	ASSQFPKSGRGSSYNEQF
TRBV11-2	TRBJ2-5	ASSFSAGRAETQY
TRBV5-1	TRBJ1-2	ASSLQGAASRNYGYT
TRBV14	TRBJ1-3	ASSQVANTIY
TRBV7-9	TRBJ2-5	ASSHSAPLADQETQY
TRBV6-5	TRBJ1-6	ASSRTGSPLH
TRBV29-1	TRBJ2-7	SVPGTESTTEQY
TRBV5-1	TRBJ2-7	ASRAGTGAYEQY
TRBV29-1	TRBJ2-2	SEGTSGSTGELF
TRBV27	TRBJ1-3	ASSPYLYPDRGLGNTIY
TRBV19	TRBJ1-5	ASSTDRAFFQPQH
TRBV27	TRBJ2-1	ASSRSLSEQF
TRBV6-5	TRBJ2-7	ASSYSFAGGWEQY
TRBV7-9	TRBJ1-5	ASSLLGRPQH
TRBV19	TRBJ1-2	ASRPNLGTKGGYT
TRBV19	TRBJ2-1	ASRTTSRKNEQF
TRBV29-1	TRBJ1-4	SVWTGKLF
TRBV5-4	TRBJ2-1	ATGRARTGIYNEQF
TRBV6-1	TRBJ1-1	ASRGQPRSDTEAF
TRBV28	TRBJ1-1	ASSLWNTEAF
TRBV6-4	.	ASSDLAGSYNEQF
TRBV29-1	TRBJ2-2	SVGRRGVDTGELF
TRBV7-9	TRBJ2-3	ASSLGSTGDRTDTQY
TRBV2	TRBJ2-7	ASSRVSGSPAGEQY
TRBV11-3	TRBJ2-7	ASSLAGSTPYEQY
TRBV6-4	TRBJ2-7	ASSDSTSGEQY
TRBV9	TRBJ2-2	ASSVAGSGRDTGELF
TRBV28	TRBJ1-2	ASTQRSRGYGHT
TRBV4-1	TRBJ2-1	ASSQGLRDDEQF